The 19 T cell receptor beta chains given below trace back to one sample, sequenced in a study of T cell repertoires in cytomegalovirus infection. TCRdb passed the reads through MiXCR, listing each CDR3 protein once. Of 630,000 or so distinct CDR3 sequences in the sample, 20% to 25% were seen once. The sequenced sample was CD8+ T cells from PBMCs. These receptors all come from a human donor in good health (CMV status not recorded). Some clones in this sample may be carry-over from other donors' samples.

The table lists this clonotype with a few counts. The rearrangement uses TRBV4-1 and TRBJ1-1; the match to TRBD1 covers 7 bases. CDR3 length: 14 residues. With 4 bases clipped from V and 5 bases from J, the junction kept 7 bases outside the gene matches. The germline V gene encodes CDR1 MGHRA and CDR2 YSYEKL. The CDR3 protein is CASSPDRPGTEAFF. CDR3 coding DNA: TGCGCCAGCAGCCCGGACAGGCCGGGGACTGAAGCTTTCTTT.

The table lists this clonotype with many counts. The V call is TRBV7-2, the J call TRBJ2-7, with 9 bases lining up with TRBD1. V shed 7 bases, J shed 6 bases, and the junction held 4 bases outside the gene matches. Germline V gives CDR1 SGHTA, CDR2 FQGNSA. This CDR3 comprises 12 residues. The CDR3 spells CASTGTGREQYF. The CDR3 bases are TGTGCCAGCACCGGGACAGGGCGCGAGCAGTACTTC.

The table lists this clonotype with many counts. CDR3 amino acids: CAASTGTEAFF. CDR3 bases: TGTGCCGCCTCGACAGGGACTGAAGCTTTCTTT. The chain is built from TRBV6-2 or TRBV6-3 and TRBJ1-1; 7 nucleotides align to TRBD1. Trimming took 11 bases from V and 5 from J; bases not matched to a gene: 5. The germline V gene has CDR1 MNHEY and CDR2 SVGEGT. This CDR3 has 11 residues.

This clonotype has ten or more counts. The V gene is TRBV7-2, the J gene TRBJ1-2, with 7 bases fitting TRBD1. The trim removed 5 bases at V and 4 bases at J, leaving 10 bases unmatched. CDR3 size: 15 residues. CDR1 SGHTA and CDR2 FQGNSA come from the germline V gene. CDR3 sequence: CASSPGTVRFYGYTF. CDR3 sequence (DNA): TGTGCCAGCAGCCCGGGGACAGTCCGATTCTATGGCTACACCTTC.

This clonotype came up many times. V and J are TRBV28 and TRBJ1-1; 8 bases line up with TRBD1. The CDR3 is made up of 15 amino acids. V was clipped by 7 bases and J by 0 bases; unmatched bases: 7. Per the germline V gene, CDR1 is MDHEN and CDR2 is SYDVKM. CDR3 amino acids: CASTETGALNTEAFF. CDR3 DNA: TGTGCCAGCACCGAGACAGGGGCTTTGAACACTGAAGCTTTCTTT.

Comments on this clonotype: Being one base from a much bigger clone, this may be a read error. The chain uses TRBV7-2 and TRBJ1-2, with TRBD1 matching over 11 bases. The CDR3 is 15 residues long. From germline, CDR1 is SGHTA and CDR2 FQGNSA. The CDR3 DNA follows: TGTGTCAGCAGCTTGGGGACAGGGGGGTACTATGGCTACACCTTC. Translated: CVSSLGTGGYYGYTF.

V usage is TRBV27 and J usage is TRBJ2-1; no firm D call. Trimming shortened V by 8 bases and J by 3 bases, and 5 bases separated the two germline ends. CDR1 is MNHEY and CDR2 is SMNVEV in the germline V gene (reference sequence). The CDR3 contains 11 residues. The CDR3 nucleotides read TGTGCCAGCGAATTCTACAATGAGCAGTTCTTC. Protein sequence: CASEFYNEQFF.

This clonotype was recorded many times. This rearrangement joins TRBV6-6 to TRBJ2-3, with D possibly TRBD1 on 5 matching bases. In germline, CDR1 is MNHNY, CDR2 SVGAGI (reference sequence). With 0 bases removed from V and 2 bases from J, the gap between germline ends came to 6 bases. The CDR3 contains 14 residues. The CDR3 region has the DNA TGTGCCAGCAGTTACTCGACAGTCACAGATACGCAGTATTTT. It yields the protein CASSYSTVTDTQYF.

This clonotype appeared many times. This chain joins TRBV7-2 and TRBJ1-2; the D gene is possibly TRBD1 (6 bases). CDR1 and CDR2 from the germline V gene are SGHTA and FQGNSA. There are 15 residues in the CDR3. V lost 0 bases and J 4 bases, leaving 12 bases between the germline ends. The CDR3, as DNA: TGTGCCAGCAGCTTAGCGGGGGCCAGCTCCTATGGCTACACCTTC. Translating it yields CASSLAGASSYGYTF.

The chain employs TRBV28 and TRBJ2-7; the D gene could be TRBD1 or TRBD2 (5 bases each). CDR1 is MDHEN, CDR2 SYDVKM, per germline. Deletions cut 4 bases from V and 6 bases from J, with 16 bases between. This CDR3 is 14 amino acids long. Written as DNA, the CDR3 is TGTGCCAGCAGTTCGGACGGGGCCGGGTGCGAGCAGTACTTC. This sequence encodes CASSSDGAGCEQYF.

This clonotype was seen a handful of times. This rearrangement joins TRBV29-1 to TRBJ2-7; D is unclear. Germline CDR1 and CDR2: SQVTM and ANQGSEA. Trimming removed 4 bases at V and 2 bases at J, with 12 bases between. The CDR3 sequence is 13 residues long. Here the CDR3 DNA reads TGCAGCGTTGGTGACGGAATTACCTACGAGCAGTACTTC. Amino acids: CSVGDGITYEQYF.

This clonotype was observed once. This chain links TRBV9 with TRBJ1-2; tentatively, D is TRBD1 (5 bases). This CDR3 is 13 amino acids long. Germline lookup yields CDR1 SGDLS and CDR2 YYNGEE. Trimming removed 3 bases from V and 8 bases from J, with 14 bases in between. CDR3 loop: CASSGTPGDGYTF. The CDR3 DNA reads as TGTGCCAGCAGCGGTACCCCCGGGGACGGCTACACCTTC.

In its sample, this clonotype was seen a few times. The rearrangement joins TRBV20-1 to TRBJ2-1, with D possibly being TRBD1 (5 bases). The germline V and J ends were trimmed by 5 bases and 4 bases, with 30 bases remaining between them. The CDR3 runs 19 residues. The V gene's germline CDR1 is DFQATT and CDR2 SNEGSKA (reference sequence). Here the CDR3 reads CSALMPAGMRSEAYNEQFF. The CDR3 coding sequence is TGCAGTGCTCTTATGCCCGCAGGGATGAGATCCGAAGCGTACAATGAGCAGTTCTTC.

The sample holds a few counts of this clonotype. J is TRBJ2-5 and V is TRBV28; the D gene is possibly TRBD1 (5 bases). The CDR3 runs 15 residues. Germline V lookup: CDR1 MDHEN, CDR2 SYDVKM. Trimming pared 5 bases from V and 5 bases from J, leaving 18 bases between. The CDR3 sequence: CASSPLGALRETQYF. CDR3 in DNA: TGTGCCAGCAGTCCGTTAGGGGCTCTTAGGGAGACCCAGTACTTC.

This chain joins TRBV5-1 and TRBJ2-1, with a tentative D call TRBD1 (5 bases). Germline V gene data show CDR1 as SGHRS and CDR2 as YFSETQ. V was shortened by 5 bases and J by 5 bases, with 8 bases between the two germline ends. The CDR3 runs to 12 residues. DNA of the CDR3: TGCGCCAGCAGACAAGGGGACAATGAGCAGTTCTTC. Translated: CASRQGDNEQFF.

There are a few counts of this clonotype. V gene TRBV20-1 combines with J gene TRBJ1-1; D is ambiguous. This CDR3 is 16 amino acids long. The germline V gene has CDR1 DFQATT and CDR2 SNEGSKA (reference sequence). Trimming removed 6 bases at V and 3 bases at J, with 23 bases between. Here the CDR3 reads CSAIWRAGFRDTEAFF. The CDR3 bases are TGCAGTGCAATTTGGAGGGCCGGCTTCCGGGACACTGAAGCTTTCTTT.

With regard to this clonotype: The junction differs from germline at one of its ends, possibly a read error. The chain employs TRBV6-2 or TRBV6-3 and TRBJ1-5, with D possibly being TRBD1 (5 bases). This CDR3 region has 14 residues. CDR1 is MNHEY, CDR2 SVGEGT, per germline. CDR3 in DNA: TGTGCCAGCAGCACGACAGATTCCCATCAGCCCCAGCGTTTT. This codes for CASSTTDSHQPQRF.

Regarding this clonotype: Being one base from a much bigger clone, this may be a read error. The chain carries TRBV7-6 and TRBJ1-1; 7 nucleotides line up with TRBD1. The germline gives CDR1 SGHVS, CDR2 FNYEAQ. This CDR3 has 15 amino acids. The CDR3 sequence: CVSSLAAGGETEAFF. The CDR3 coding sequence is TGTGTCAGCAGCTTAGCCGCAGGGGGTGAAACTGAAGCTTTCTTT. The full variable domain, its missing parts supplied by reference TRBV7-6 and TRBJ1-1, is GAGVSQSPRYKVTKRGQDVALRCDPISGHVSLYWYRQALGQGPEFLTYFNYEAQQDKSGLPNDRFSAERPEGSISTLTIQRTEQRDSAMYRCVSSLAAGGETEAFFGQGTRLTVV.

This clonotype has at least ten counts. The CDR3 bases are TGTGCCAGCAGCCCGTCGTTACCGCGGACCGGGGAGCTGTTTTTT. Its protein is CASSPSLPRTGELFF. The chain joins TRBV7-8 to TRBJ2-2; D call uncertain. V was pared by 5 bases and J by 5 bases, with 15 bases between. Germline V lookup: CDR1 SGHVS, CDR2 FQNEAQ. This CDR3 has 15 amino acids. Full variable domain (outside the CDR3, taken from reference TRBV7-8 and TRBJ2-2): GAGVSQSPRYKVAKRGQDVALRCDPISGHVSLFWYQQALGQGPEFLTYFQNEAQLDKSGLPSDRFFAERPEGSVSTLKIQRTQQEDSAVYLCASSPSLPRTGELFFGEGSRLTVL.